A single sample gave rise to the 4 T cell receptor beta chains below, sequenced in a study of response to subunit inactivated influenza vaccine. TCRdb analysed the RT-PCR reads with MiXCR anew, one entry per CDR3 protein. This sample has fewer than 600,000 distinct CDR3 sequences; around 7.7% occur once, and the top ten carry 13%. Sequenced here: PBMCs from blood, sampled about 23 months after vaccination. These receptors came from a man aged 45 to 75 who received an inactivated influenza vaccine.

This clonotype was recorded a few times. V usage is TRBV18 and J usage is TRBJ2-7; 7 nucleotides match TRBD1. CDR1 and CDR2 from the germline V gene are KGHSH and LQKENI. The V and J ends lost 3 bases and 4 bases, in that order; junction bases with no gene match: 6. The CDR3 totals 14 residues. The CDR3 region is CASSPSGTAYEQYF. The CDR3 DNA is TGTGCCAGCTCACCTTCGGGGACAGCGTACGAGCAGTACTTC.

This clonotype was counted only a few times. This rearrangement joins TRBV7-9 to TRBJ2-7; D possibly corresponds to TRBD2 (5 bases). Trimming took 5 bases from V and 4 from J, leaving 12 bases between them. This CDR3 contains 13 residues. Germline CDR1 reads SEHNR; CDR2 reads FQNEAQ (reference sequence). CDR3 in DNA: TGTGCCAGCAGCCCTCCCGGGAAGTACGAGCAGTACTTC. It yields the protein CASSPPGKYEQYF. The whole variable domain, filled in from reference TRBV7-9 and TRBJ2-7, reads DTGVSQNPRHKITKRGQNVTFRCDPISEHNRLYWYRQTLGQGPEFLTYFQNEAQLEKSRLLSDRFSAERPKGSFSTLEIQRTEQGDSAMYLCASSPPGKYEQYFGPGTRLTVT.

This clonotype was picked up many times. The chain uses TRBV20-1 and TRBJ2-4; the D gene is possibly TRBD2 (6 bases). The CDR3 covers 14 residues. The V end was cut by 6 bases, the J end by 0 bases, with 12 bases between. Germline V gives CDR1 DFQATT, CDR2 SNEGSKA (reference sequence). The CDR3 sequence: CSALTSLAKNIQYF. The CDR3 DNA reads TGCAGTGCACTTACTAGCTTAGCCAAAAACATTCAGTACTTC.

This clonotype was detected only a few times. The rearrangement links TRBV7-2 to TRBJ2-3; D is perhaps TRBD1 (6 bases). The CDR3 runs 14 residues. V was pared by 7 bases and J by 2 bases, with 13 bases between. Per the germline V gene, CDR1 is SGHTA and CDR2 is FQGNSA. CDR3 nucleotides: TGTGCCAGCAAGGCAACAGGGAACACAGATACGCAGTATTTT. This codes for CASKATGNTDTQYF.